The clone carrying this TCR beta chain was found many times. The authors amplified TCR beta CDR3 from genomic DNA using two-round multiplex PCR. First-round PCR used primers specific to each TRBV and TRBJ gene. In TCRdb, the multiplex PCR reads were re-called with MiXCR into one record per CDR3 protein. The data hold fewer than 50,000 distinct CDR3 sequences, with around 24% observed a single time. The sample originates from a study of prognosis after radiotherapy for stage I lung cancer. Germline V gene data show CDR1 as SGDLS and CDR2 as YYNGEE. The CDR3 is made up of 13 amino acids. V lost 6 bases and J lost 5; bases outside the gene matches: 5.

The input for sequencing was PBMCs, taken before or after stereotactic body radiation therapy (not recorded which). The chain links TRBV9 to TRBJ2-1; 7 bases match TRBD2. The clonotype comes from a donor aged 50 or older with non-small cell lung cancer. The CDR3 DNA reads TGTGCCAGCAAAGCGGGGTCCGACAATGAGCAGTTCTTC. Protein: CASKAGSDNEQFF.